By sample fraction, the clone carrying this T cell receptor beta chain is medium-sized. Its antigen is as yet unknown. The record originates from a study of read filtering for tumor transcriptome and immune sequencing. Broader study findings: Correlation between methods rose after single-read clonotypes were removed.

The germline V and J ends were trimmed by 0 bases and 6 bases, with 15 bases remaining between them. Germline V CDR1 and CDR2: MNHEY, SVGAGI. The CDR3 runs 16 residues. From about 0.4 ug of RNA, a library with molecular barcoded alpha/delta and beta/gamma adaptors was made. TCRdb re-analysed the reads in MiXCR, keeping a single row per CDR3 protein. The data hold tens of thousands of distinct CDR3 sequences, with about 21% observed a single time. This clonotype originated in a donor over 35 with multiple myeloma. The chain couples TRBV6-5 to TRBJ2-1; perhaps TRBD1 as D (6 bases). Source material: a population of CD138-negative cells sorted from bone marrow. As DNA, the CDR3 is TGTGCCAGCAGTTACTCTGGCGGCCAGGGGCCCAATGAGCAGTTCTTC. It yields the protein CASSYSGGQGPNEQFF.